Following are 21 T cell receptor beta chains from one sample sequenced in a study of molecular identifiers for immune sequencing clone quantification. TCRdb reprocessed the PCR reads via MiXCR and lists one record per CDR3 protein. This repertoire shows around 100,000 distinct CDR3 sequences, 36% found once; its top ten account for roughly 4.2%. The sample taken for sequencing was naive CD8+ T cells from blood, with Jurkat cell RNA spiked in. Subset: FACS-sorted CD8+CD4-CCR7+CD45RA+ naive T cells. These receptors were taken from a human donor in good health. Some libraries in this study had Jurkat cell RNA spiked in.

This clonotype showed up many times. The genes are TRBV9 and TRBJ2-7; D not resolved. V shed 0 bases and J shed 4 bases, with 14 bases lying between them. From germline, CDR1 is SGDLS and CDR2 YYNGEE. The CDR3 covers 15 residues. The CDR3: CASSVDGGLGYEQYF. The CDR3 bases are TGTGCCAGCAGCGTAGATGGTGGGCTGGGGTACGAGCAGTACTTC. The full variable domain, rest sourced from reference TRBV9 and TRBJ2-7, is DSGVTQTPKHLITATGQRVTLRCSPRSGDLSVYWYQQSLDQGLQFLIQYYNGEERAKGNILERFSAQQFPDLHSELNLSSLELGDSALYFCASSVDGGLGYEQYFGPGTRLTVT.

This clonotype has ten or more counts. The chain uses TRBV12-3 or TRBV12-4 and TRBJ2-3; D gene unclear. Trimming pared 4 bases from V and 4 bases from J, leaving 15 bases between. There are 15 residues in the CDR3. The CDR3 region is CASSSLTPKADTQYF. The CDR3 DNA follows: TGTGCCAGCAGTTCCTTGACCCCTAAGGCAGATACGCAGTATTTT.

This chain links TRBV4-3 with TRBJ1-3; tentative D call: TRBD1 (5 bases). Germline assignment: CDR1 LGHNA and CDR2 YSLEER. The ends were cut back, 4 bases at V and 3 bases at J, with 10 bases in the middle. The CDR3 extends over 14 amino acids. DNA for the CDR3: TGCGCCAGCAGCCTGTCAGGGAGTGGAAACACCATATATTTT. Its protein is CASSLSGSGNTIYF.

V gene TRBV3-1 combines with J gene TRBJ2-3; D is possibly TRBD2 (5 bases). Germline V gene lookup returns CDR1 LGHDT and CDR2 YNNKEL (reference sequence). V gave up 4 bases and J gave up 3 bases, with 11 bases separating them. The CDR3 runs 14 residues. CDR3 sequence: CASSPTGVTDTQYF. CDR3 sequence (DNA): TGTGCCAGCAGCCCTACCGGGGTAACAGATACGCAGTATTTT.

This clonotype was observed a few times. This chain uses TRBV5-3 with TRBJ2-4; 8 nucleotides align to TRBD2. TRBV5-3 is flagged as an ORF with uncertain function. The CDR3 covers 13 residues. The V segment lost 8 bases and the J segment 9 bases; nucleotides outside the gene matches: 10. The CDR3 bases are TGTGCCAGCAGCCCGGGACTAGGGGCCATTCAGTACTTC. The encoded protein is CASSPGLGAIQYF.

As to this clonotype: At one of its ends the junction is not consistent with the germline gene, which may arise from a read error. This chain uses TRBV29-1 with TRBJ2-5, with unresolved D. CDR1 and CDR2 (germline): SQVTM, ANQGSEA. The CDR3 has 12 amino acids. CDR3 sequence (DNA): TGCAGCGCTCAATGGATTTCGGCCGCCCAGAACTTC. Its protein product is CSAQWISAAQNF.

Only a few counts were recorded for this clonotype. The CDR3 is CASRRQGGNQPQHF. DNA for the CDR3: TGTGCCAGCCGACGACAGGGAGGCAATCAGCCCCAGCATTTT. The rearrangement uses TRBV28 and TRBJ1-5; 7 bases line up with TRBD1. The CDR3 sequence is 14 residues long. CDR1 and CDR2 (germline): MDHEN, SYDVKM. J was trimmed by 2 bases and V by 8 bases; bases with no gene match: 6.

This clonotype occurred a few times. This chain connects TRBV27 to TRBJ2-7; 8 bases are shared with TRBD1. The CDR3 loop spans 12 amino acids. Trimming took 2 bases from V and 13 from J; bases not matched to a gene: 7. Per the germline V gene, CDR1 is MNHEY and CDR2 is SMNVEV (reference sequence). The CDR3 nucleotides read TGTGCCAGCAGTTTACCCGGACAGGGCCAATACTTC. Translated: CASSLPGQGQYF.

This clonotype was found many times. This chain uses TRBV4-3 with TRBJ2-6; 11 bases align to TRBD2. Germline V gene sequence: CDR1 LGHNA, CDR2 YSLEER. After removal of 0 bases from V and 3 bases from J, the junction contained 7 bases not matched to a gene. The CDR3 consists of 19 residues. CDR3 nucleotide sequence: TGCGCCAGCAGCCAAGAGATCCTAGCGGGAGGTTATGGGGCCAACGTCCTGACTTTC. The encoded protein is CASSQEILAGGYGANVLTF.

This CDR3 is CATKVAADTGELFF. The DNA of the CDR3 is TGTGCCACCAAAGTAGCGGCGGACACCGGGGAGCTGTTTTTT. V and J are TRBV27 and TRBJ2-2, with a weak D call TRBD2 (6 bases). The CDR3 is made up of 14 amino acids. V lost 10 bases and J 3 bases, leaving 15 bases between the germline ends. Germline CDR1 and CDR2: MNHEY and SMNVEV (reference sequence).

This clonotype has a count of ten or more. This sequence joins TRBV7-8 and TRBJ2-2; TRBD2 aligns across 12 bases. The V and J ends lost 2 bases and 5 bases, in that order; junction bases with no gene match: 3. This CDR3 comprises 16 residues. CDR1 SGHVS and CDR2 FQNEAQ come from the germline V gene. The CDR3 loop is CASSLPTSGRTGELFF. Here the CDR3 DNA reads TGTGCCAGCAGCTTACCTACTAGCGGGAGGACCGGGGAGCTGTTTTTT. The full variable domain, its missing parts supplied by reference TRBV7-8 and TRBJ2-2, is GAGVSQSPRYKVAKRGQDVALRCDPISGHVSLFWYQQALGQGPEFLTYFQNEAQLDKSGLPSDRFFAERPEGSVSTLKIQRTQQEDSAVYLCASSLPTSGRTGELFFGEGSRLTVL.

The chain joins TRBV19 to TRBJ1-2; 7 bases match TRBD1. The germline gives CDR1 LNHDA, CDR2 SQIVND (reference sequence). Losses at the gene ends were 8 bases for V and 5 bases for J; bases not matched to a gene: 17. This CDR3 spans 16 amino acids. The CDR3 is CASSLDVTGRFYGYTF. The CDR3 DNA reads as TGTGCCAGTTCCCTCGATGTGACAGGGAGGTTTTATGGCTACACCTTC.

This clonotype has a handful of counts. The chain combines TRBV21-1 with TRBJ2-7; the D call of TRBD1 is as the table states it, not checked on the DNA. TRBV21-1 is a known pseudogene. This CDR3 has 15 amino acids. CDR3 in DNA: TGTGCCAGCAGCAAAGGACTCAACCGGACATACGAGCAGTACTTC. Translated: CASSKGLNRTYEQYF.

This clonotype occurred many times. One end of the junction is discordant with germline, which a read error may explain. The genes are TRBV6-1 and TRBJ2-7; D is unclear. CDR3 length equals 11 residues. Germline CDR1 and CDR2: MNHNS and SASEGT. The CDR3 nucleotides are TGTGCCAGCGGTGATGACTACGAGCAGTACTTC. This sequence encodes CASGDDYEQYF.

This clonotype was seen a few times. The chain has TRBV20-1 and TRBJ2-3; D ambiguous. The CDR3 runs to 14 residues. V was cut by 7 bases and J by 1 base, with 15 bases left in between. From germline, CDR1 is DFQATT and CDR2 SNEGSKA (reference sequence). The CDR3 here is CSVSPGSGTDTQYF. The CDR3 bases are TGCAGTGTGAGCCCGGGCAGCGGCACAGATACGCAGTATTTT.

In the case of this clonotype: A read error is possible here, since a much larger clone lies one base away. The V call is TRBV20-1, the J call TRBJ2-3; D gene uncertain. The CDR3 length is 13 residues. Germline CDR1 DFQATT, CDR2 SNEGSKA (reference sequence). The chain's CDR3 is CSAPGSSTETQYF. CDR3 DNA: TGCAGTGCACCAGGCAGCAGCACAGAAACGCAGTATTTT.

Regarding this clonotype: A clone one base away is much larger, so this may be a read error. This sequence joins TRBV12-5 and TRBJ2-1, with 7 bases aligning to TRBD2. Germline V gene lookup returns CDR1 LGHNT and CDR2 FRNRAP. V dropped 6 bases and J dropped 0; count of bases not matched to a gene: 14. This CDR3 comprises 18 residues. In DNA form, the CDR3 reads TGTGCTAGTGGCCCGGGCGGAAACGGACTAGGCTCCTACAATGAGCAGTTCTTC. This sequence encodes CASGPGGNGLGSYNEQFF.

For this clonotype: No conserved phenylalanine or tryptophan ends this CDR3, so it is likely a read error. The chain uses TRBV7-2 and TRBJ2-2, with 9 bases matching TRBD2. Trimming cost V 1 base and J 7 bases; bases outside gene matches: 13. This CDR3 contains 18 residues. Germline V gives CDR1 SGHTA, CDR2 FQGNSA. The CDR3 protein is CASSLVVFAGGPIGELFY. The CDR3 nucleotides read TGTGCCAGCAGCTTAGTTGTTTTTGCGGGAGGGCCGATCGGGGAGCTGTTTTAT.

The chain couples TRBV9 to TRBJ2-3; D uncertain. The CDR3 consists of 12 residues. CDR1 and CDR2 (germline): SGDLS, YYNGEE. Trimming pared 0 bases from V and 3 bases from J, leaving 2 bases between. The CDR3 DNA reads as TGTGCCAGCAGCGTAGAAACAGATACGCAGTATTTT. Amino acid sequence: CASSVETDTQYF.

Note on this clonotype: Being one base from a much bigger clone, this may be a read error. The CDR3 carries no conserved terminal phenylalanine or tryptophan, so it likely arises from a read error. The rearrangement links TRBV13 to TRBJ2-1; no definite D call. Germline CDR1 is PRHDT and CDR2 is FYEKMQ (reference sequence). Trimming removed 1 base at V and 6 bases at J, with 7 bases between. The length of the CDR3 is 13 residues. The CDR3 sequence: CASSLDRPNEQFL. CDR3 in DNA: TGTGCCAGCAGCTTAGACCGCCCCAATGAGCAGTTCCTC.

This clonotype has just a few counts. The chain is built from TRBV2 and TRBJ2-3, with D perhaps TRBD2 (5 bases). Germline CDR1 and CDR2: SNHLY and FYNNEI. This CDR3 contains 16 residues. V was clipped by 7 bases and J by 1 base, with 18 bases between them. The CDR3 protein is CASTGSLAGRTDTQYF. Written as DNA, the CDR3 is TGTGCCAGCACTGGCTCCCTAGCTGGCCGCACAGATACGCAGTATTTT. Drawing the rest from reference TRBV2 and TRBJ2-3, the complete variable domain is EPEVTQTPSHQVTQMGQEVILRCVPISNHLYFYWYRQILGQKVEFLVSFYNNEISEKSEIFDDQFSVERPDGSNFTLKIRSTKLEDSAMYFCASTGSLAGRTDTQYFGPGTRLTVL.